A selection of T cell receptor beta chains follows, all from one sample in a study of cytomegalovirus exposure and HLA in healthy donors. TCRdb's table, derived via immunoSEQ multiplex PCR, lists solely in-frame clones and lacks some. The table has roughly 160,000 clones, roughly 80% seen once. Source material: PBMCs. The receptors come from a man between 40 and 49 years old in good health and CMV-seronegative. Both conserved end residues are part of each CDR3.

cdr3_aa: CASSSLGGVDEQYF
v_call: TRBV19

cdr3_aa: CASSQDWGQGANEQFF
v_call: TRBV4-3

cdr3_aa: CSVWGLSTRDKETQYF
v_call: TRBV29-1

cdr3_aa: CASSATAGTRETQYF
v_call: TRBV7-7

cdr3_aa: CASSLDSQDEQFF
v_call: TRBV7-9

cdr3_aa: CASSLVDKVAFF
v_call: TRBV5-6

cdr3_aa: CASSLNQDTQYF
v_call: TRBV5-1

cdr3_aa: CASSAQGALEQYF
v_call: TRBV2

cdr3_aa: CAIRQGRGYTF
v_call: TRBV10-3

cdr3_aa: CASSFRVGAKNIQYF
v_call: TRBV2

cdr3_aa: CASSSTSGGIYEQYF
v_call: TRBV5-5

cdr3_aa: CATNPGQGTGELFF
v_call: TRBV28

cdr3_aa: CASSLGFSEKLFF
v_call: TRBV7-9

cdr3_aa: CSVTGSLGYTF
v_call: TRBV29-1

cdr3_aa: CASSSSTGVGEKLFF
v_call: TRBV28

cdr3_aa: CASSRGTADTEAFF
v_call: TRBV6-6

cdr3_aa: CASSAQAGGVDEQFF
v_call: TRBV7-7

cdr3_aa: CSVVQGRGVGELFF
v_call: TRBV29-1

cdr3_aa: CASSLTANSNQPQHF
v_call: TRBV7-2

cdr3_aa: CSAGLSYF
v_call: TRBV29-1

cdr3_aa: CASSLTRSSYNEQFF
v_call: TRBV5-4

cdr3_aa: CASSFSGTGLYEQYF
v_call: TRBV5-1

cdr3_aa: CASGPEEGEETQYF
v_call: TRBV6-1

cdr3_aa: CASSESAGSTDTQYF
v_call: TRBV6-1

cdr3_aa: CASSTGQGNEKLFF
v_call: TRBV6-1

cdr3_aa: CASSEKGHNSPLHF
v_call: TRBV2

cdr3_aa: CASSETGGVTF
v_call: TRBV10-2

cdr3_aa: CSVVGRQGSGSGNTIYF
v_call: TRBV29-1

cdr3_aa: CASSLVPSTDTQYF
v_call: TRBV5-1

cdr3_aa: CASSDSFMNTEAFF
v_call: TRBV18

cdr3_aa: CASSDPPGQEGYTF
v_call: TRBV19

cdr3_aa: CASSPTDGRGYTGELFF
v_call: TRBV9

cdr3_aa: CASSYLGPQGTGELFF
v_call: TRBV5-4

cdr3_aa: CASSPNTLADTQYF
v_call: TRBV4-2

cdr3_aa: CASSPPILGGDSGANVLTF
v_call: TRBV7-9

cdr3_aa: CASRVTWNTGELFF
v_call: TRBV6-5

cdr3_aa: CASSVGGLADSLQETQYF
v_call: TRBV9

cdr3_aa: CASGWVAGGADTQYF
v_call: TRBV12-5

cdr3_aa: CASSLLQTESYEQYF
v_call: TRBV28

cdr3_aa: CASSHGNMNTGELFF
v_call: TRBV5-1

cdr3_aa: CASSPRGSYEQYF
v_call: TRBV14

cdr3_aa: CASILDKATQETQYF
v_call: TRBV2

cdr3_aa: CASSPRGPTTEAFF
v_call: TRBV7-9

cdr3_aa: CASRRDSSTDTQYF
v_call: TRBV6-5

cdr3_aa: CARGPQGTDSPLHF
v_call: TRBV19

cdr3_aa: CATSSDREAYEQYF
v_call: TRBV15

cdr3_aa: CASSWTGRNQPQHF
v_call: TRBV28

cdr3_aa: CASSVVEDGTEAFF
v_call: TRBV9

cdr3_aa: CASSPSGGDSSVLYGYTF
v_call: TRBV11-2

cdr3_aa: CASSLSGESSGNTIYF
v_call: TRBV5-1

cdr3_aa: CASSIRTGPGDEQFF
v_call: TRBV13

cdr3_aa: CASSLDSRVETQYF
v_call: TRBV5-6

cdr3_aa: CASSRQGIAEAFF
v_call: TRBV6-5